Listed here are 32 T cell receptor beta chains from one sample, sequenced in a study of patients and donors after allogeneic stem cell transplantation. MiXCR, applied by TCRdb to the RT-PCR reads, yields one record per CDR3 protein. The table has 900,000 to 1,000,000 distinct CDR3 sequences, roughly 18% seen once; the top ten hold roughly 6%. The sample was blood, either unsorted or a sorted T cell fraction (not recorded which). The receptors were sampled from a human donor who was either an allogeneic HSCT recipient or a stem cell or donor lymphocyte infusion donor (not recorded which). It is not recorded whose cells these are; they may come from a transplant donor.

This clonotype has just a few counts. The rearrangement links TRBV24-1 to TRBJ2-5; D is possibly TRBD1 (5 bases). Trimming took 4 bases from V and 4 from J, leaving 9 bases between them. Looked up from germline, CDR1 is KGHDR and CDR2 is SFDVKD. The CDR3 contains 13 residues. The CDR3 protein is CATSDRVRETQYF. The DNA for the CDR3 is TGTGCCACCAGTGACAGGGTCAGAGAGACCCAGTACTTC.

This chain joins TRBV9 and TRBJ2-3; D might be TRBD2 (5 bases). V was clipped by 2 bases and J by 0 bases, with 16 bases between them. The CDR3 loop spans 17 amino acids. Germline CDR1 and CDR2: SGDLS and YYNGEE. CDR3 in DNA: TGTGCCAGCAGCGTTACCTCTAGCCCCATAAGCACAGATACGCAGTATTTT. It encodes CASSVTSSPISTDTQYF. The entire variable domain, with the rest obtained from reference TRBV9 and TRBJ2-3, is as follows: DSGVTQTPKHLITATGQRVTLRCSPRSGDLSVYWYQQSLDQGLQFLIQYYNGEERAKGNILERFSAQQFPDLHSELNLSSLELGDSALYFCASSVTSSPISTDTQYFGPGTRLTVL.

The sample holds a few counts of this clonotype. V gene TRBV20-1 combines with J gene TRBJ1-2; weak D call: TRBD1 (6 bases). CDR3 length: 13 residues. Trimming removed 4 bases at V and 8 bases at J, with 17 bases between. Germline V gene sequence: CDR1 DFQATT, CDR2 SNEGSKA (reference sequence). CDR3 DNA sequence: TGCAGTGCTACCCCCGGGGGCGTAAAAGGCTACACCTTC. Translation: CSATPGGVKGYTF.

This clonotype was picked up a small number of times. The chain employs TRBV7-9 and TRBJ2-5; unclear D gene. Germline V lookup: CDR1 SEHNR, CDR2 FQNEAQ (reference sequence). V lost 3 bases and J 4 bases, leaving 15 bases between the germline ends. The CDR3 length is 15 residues. CDR3 sequence: CASSLGLGHPETQYF. In DNA form, the CDR3 reads TGTGCCAGCAGCTTGGGCCTAGGCCACCCAGAGACCCAGTACTTC.

This clonotype turned up a few times. This chain links TRBV7-9 with TRBJ1-1; 11 bases are shared with TRBD1. V lost 7 bases to trimming and J lost 4 bases; unmatched junction nucleotides: 11. CDR3 length equals 16 residues. Germline V CDR1 and CDR2: SEHNR, FQNEAQ (reference sequence). The CDR3 loop reads CASTKLGTGGGTEAFF. The CDR3 DNA reads as TGTGCCAGCACCAAGCTTGGGACAGGGGGAGGCACTGAAGCTTTCTTT.

This clonotype has more than one count but fewer than ten. The chain uses TRBV20-1 and TRBJ2-7; the D gene is possibly TRBD1 (6 bases). Trimming removed 2 bases at V and 5 bases at J, with 16 bases between. The CDR3 consists of 14 residues. CDR1 is DFQATT, CDR2 SNEGSKA, per germline (reference sequence). The CDR3: CSARSGRGKNEQYF. CDR3 nucleotides: TGCAGTGCTAGATCGGGCAGGGGTAAAAACGAGCAGTACTTC.

This chain joins TRBV6-5 and TRBJ2-3, with TRBD2 identical over 9 bases. The CDR3 has 15 residues. With V trimmed by 4 bases and J by 6 bases, 8 bases remained unmatched. Germline CDR1 is MNHEY and CDR2 is SVGAGI. CDR3 protein: CASSSGTSRWDTQYF. CDR3 DNA sequence: TGTGCCAGCAGTTCAGGGACTAGCCGTTGGGATACGCAGTATTTT.

The chain is built from TRBV10-3 and TRBJ1-2, with TRBD1 matching over 7 bases. CDR3 length: 14 amino acids. Looked up from germline, CDR1 is ENHRY and CDR2 is SYGVKD. J was trimmed by 4 bases and V by 6 bases; bases with no gene match: 8. The CDR3 here is CAIRPDGDSYGYTF. DNA for the CDR3: TGTGCCATCAGGCCGGATGGGGACAGCTATGGCTACACCTTC.

This chain uses TRBV29-1 with TRBJ2-2, with 8 positions matching TRBD2. The CDR3 totals 13 residues. Germline CDR1 is SQVTM and CDR2 is ANQGSEA. Trimming at V came to 6 bases and at J to 5 bases, leaving 5 bases not matched to a gene. CDR3 coding DNA: TGCAGCGTGTGTCGGGGGGGGACCGGGGAGCTGTTTTTT. It specifies CSVCRGGTGELFF.

This clonotype occurred a few times. The chain couples TRBV18 to TRBJ1-2, with 7 bases lining up with TRBD1. The ends lost 3 bases at V and 3 bases at J; junction bases unmatched: 7. Germline V gene data show CDR1 as KGHSH and CDR2 as LQKENI. The CDR3 is 15 residues long. The CDR3 nucleotides are TGTGCCAGCTCACCTAATACAGGGGTTGACTATGGCTACACCTTC. Amino acid sequence: CASSPNTGVDYGYTF. Complete variable domain (other parts from reference TRBV18 and TRBJ1-2): NAGVMQNPRHLVRRRGQEARLRCSPMKGHSHVYWYRQLPEEGLKFMVYLQKENIIDESGMPKERFSAEFPKEGPSILRIQQVVRGDSAAYFCASSPNTGVDYGYTFGSGTRLTVV.

The V and J genes are TRBV2 and TRBJ2-1, with TRBD2 identical over 10 bases. V dropped 7 bases and J dropped 0; count of bases not matched to a gene: 6. Germline assignment: CDR1 SNHLY and CDR2 FYNNEI. There are 16 residues in the CDR3. DNA for the CDR3: TGTGCCAGCACCTTAAAGCGGGGGGGCTCCTACAATGAGCAGTTCTTC. This encodes CASTLKRGGSYNEQFF. Together with reference TRBV2 and TRBJ2-1, the CDR3 gives the full variable domain: EPEVTQTPSHQVTQMGQEVILRCVPISNHLYFYWYRQILGQKVEFLVSFYNNEISEKSEIFDDQFSVERPDGSNFTLKIRSTKLEDSAMYFCASTLKRGGSYNEQFFGPGTRLTVL.

The J gene is TRBJ2-3, the V gene TRBV18, with 10 positions matching TRBD2. The CDR3 extends over 15 amino acids. CDR1 KGHSH and CDR2 LQKENI come from the germline V gene. Trimming cost V 3 bases and J 6 bases; bases outside gene matches: 6. The CDR3 spells CASSPLLAGSDTQYF. The CDR3 nucleotides are TGTGCCAGCTCACCCCTACTAGCGGGGAGCGATACGCAGTATTTT.

This clonotype showed up just a few times. The CDR3 is CASSAPGLGPQNIQYF. Written as DNA, the CDR3 is TGTGCCAGCAGCGCGCCGGGACTAGGCCCTCAAAACATTCAGTACTTC. The chain has TRBV9 and TRBJ2-4; 8 bases align to TRBD2. Per germline, CDR1 SGDLS and CDR2 YYNGEE. V trimming: 3 bases; J trimming: 5 bases; junction bases outside the gene matches: 10. This CDR3 contains 16 residues. Filled out from reference TRBV9 and TRBJ2-4, the complete variable domain reads DSGVTQTPKHLITATGQRVTLRCSPRSGDLSVYWYQQSLDQGLQFLIQYYNGEERAKGNILERFSAQQFPDLHSELNLSSLELGDSALYFCASSAPGLGPQNIQYFGAGTRLSVL.

This clonotype was observed a handful of times. The J gene is TRBJ2-1, the V gene TRBV7-2; D is uncertain. The CDR3 is 11 amino acids. Germline assignment: CDR1 SGHTA and CDR2 FQGNSA. Trimming shortened V by 5 bases and J by 13 bases, and 12 bases separated the two germline ends. In DNA, the CDR3 is TGTGCCAGCAGCCCTACCGGTTCCCAGTTCTTC. Its translation is CASSPTGSQFF.

This clonotype was seen only a few times. The chain links TRBV5-1 to TRBJ2-5; 8 nucleotides match TRBD1. The CDR3 covers 14 residues. Per germline, CDR1 SGHRS and CDR2 YFSETQ. The junction had 7 bases not matched to a gene; V was cut back by 6 bases and J by 3 bases. The CDR3 spells CASNQGQDKETQYF. The CDR3 DNA reads as TGCGCCAGCAACCAGGGACAGGATAAAGAGACCCAGTACTTC.

This chain links TRBV18 with TRBJ2-3; 7 bases map to TRBD1. V lost 0 bases to trimming and J lost 7 bases; unmatched junction nucleotides: 10. The CDR3 is 16 residues long. CDR1 and CDR2 (germline): KGHSH, LQKENI. The CDR3 here is CASSPPGKGAYNTQYF. The CDR3 DNA follows: TGTGCCAGCTCACCACCGGGGAAGGGGGCCTATAATACGCAGTATTTT.

The V gene is TRBV11-3, the J gene TRBJ2-5, with TRBD1 as a possible D gene (6 bases). CDR3 size: 14 residues. Germline assignment: CDR1 SGHNT and CDR2 YENEEA. V was cut by 2 bases and J by 2 bases, with 9 bases left in between. CDR3 nucleotides: TGTGCCAGCAGCTTACCTACAGGGCAAGAGACCCAGTACTTC. As protein: CASSLPTGQETQYF.

The rearrangement links TRBV6-5 to TRBJ1-6; D not resolved. This CDR3 is built from 14 residues. V lost 4 bases and J lost 7, with 11 bases in between. Per germline, CDR1 MNHEY and CDR2 SVGAGI. The CDR3 loop reads CASSSGVWNSPLHF. In DNA, the CDR3 is TGTGCCAGCAGTTCTGGGGTGTGGAATTCACCCCTCCACTTT.

The chain carries TRBV11-1 and TRBJ2-1; TRBD2 is a possible D gene (5 bases). The length of the CDR3 is 16 residues. Per the germline V gene, CDR1 is SGHAT and CDR2 is FQDESV (reference sequence). The V end lost 6 bases, the J end lost 2 bases, and 17 bases lay between the germline ends. The DNA of the CDR3 is TGTGCCAGCAGTCCCCGAGGGTCCCAGACCTACAATGAGCAGTTCTTC. It specifies CASSPRGSQTYNEQFF. The whole variable domain, remainder taken from reference TRBV11-1 and TRBJ2-1, is EAEVAQSPRYKITEKSQAVAFWCDPISGHATLYWYRQILGQGPELLVQFQDESVVDDSQLPKDRFSAERLKGVDSTLKIQPAELGDSAMYLCASSPRGSQTYNEQFFGPGTRLTVL.

This clonotype has more than one count but fewer than ten. The V gene is TRBV12-3 or TRBV12-4, the J gene TRBJ2-6; unclear D gene. The V and J ends lost 7 bases and 0 bases respectively, with 4 bases between them. This CDR3 comprises 13 residues. The DNA for the CDR3 is TGTGCCAGCAAGGGCTCTGGGGCCAACGTCCTGACTTTC. Residues: CASKGSGANVLTF.

In this sample, this clonotype turned up many times. The chain links TRBV12-3 or TRBV12-4 to TRBJ1-1; perhaps TRBD1 as D (5 bases). V dropped 2 bases and J dropped 5 bases, with 12 bases sitting between them. The CDR3 runs to 14 residues. This chain's CDR3 is CASSLRRGGTEAFF. In nucleotides, the CDR3 is TGTGCCAGCAGTTTACGGCGTGGGGGAACTGAAGCTTTCTTT.

The genes are TRBV6-1 and TRBJ1-2; D remains unclear. Trimming stripped 3 bases from V and 0 bases from J, with 11 bases between. This CDR3 region has 15 residues. Germline V gives CDR1 MNHNS, CDR2 SASEGT. CDR3 DNA sequence: TGTGCCAGCAGTGAGCCCTACTACACTAACTATGGCTACACCTTC. Protein product: CASSEPYYTNYGYTF.

This clonotype has only one observation. The V gene is TRBV5-1, the J gene TRBJ1-6; 10 positions agree with TRBD1. V gave up 0 bases and J gave up 5 bases; unmatched junction bases: 11. The CDR3 is 19 residues long. Germline CDR1 SGHRS, CDR2 YFSETQ. CDR3 in amino acids: CASSLAPLTGGADNSPLHF. CDR3 DNA sequence: TGCGCCAGCAGCTTGGCCCCTCTGACAGGGGGCGCGGATAATTCACCCCTCCACTTT.

This sequence joins TRBV6-2 or TRBV6-3 and TRBJ2-5; 11 bases align to TRBD1. Losses at the gene ends were 2 bases for V and 5 bases for J; bases not matched to a gene: 10. This CDR3 region has 17 residues. Per germline, CDR1 MNHEY and CDR2 SVGEGT. CDR3 bases: TGTGCCAGCAGTTACCCTCCAGGACAGGGGGCCCGGGAGACCCAGTACTTC. As protein: CASSYPPGQGARETQYF.

This clonotype was seen repeatedly, ten times or more. The chain couples TRBV12-3 or TRBV12-4 to TRBJ1-1; tentatively, D is TRBD1 (6 bases). The CDR3 has 12 residues. V was clipped by 3 bases and J by 5 bases, with 7 bases between them. The CDR3 nucleotides read TGTGCCAGCAGTTTTACAGGGACTGAAGCTTTCTTT. Amino acids: CASSFTGTEAFF.

At least ten counts were recorded for this clonotype. The rearrangement uses TRBV24-1 and TRBJ2-2; D uncertain. The CDR3 extends over 15 amino acids. Deletions cut 1 base from V and 3 bases from J, with 8 bases between. Germline V gene sequence: CDR1 KGHDR, CDR2 SFDVKD. The CDR3 is CATSDFDTDTGELFF. CDR3 bases: TGTGCCACCAGTGATTTTGACACGGACACCGGGGAGCTGTTTTTT.

This chain connects TRBV20-1 to TRBJ2-7; the match to TRBD2 covers 7 bases. Germline V gene data show CDR1 as DFQATT and CDR2 as SNEGSKA (reference sequence). This CDR3 has 15 residues. Losses at the gene ends were 0 bases for V and 3 bases for J; bases not matched to a gene: 8. CDR3 sequence reads: CSARDAASGFYEQYF. The DNA for the CDR3 is TGCAGTGCTAGAGATGCGGCTAGCGGCTTCTACGAGCAGTACTTC.

This clonotype was seen only a few times. The CDR3, as DNA: TGTGCCAGCACCGCGGGACTAGCGGGGGCGGTGACCCAGTACTTC. Encoded protein: CASTAGLAGAVTQYF. The V call is TRBV12-3 or TRBV12-4, the J call TRBJ2-5, with 14 bases that match TRBD2. Unmatched junction bases numbered 8, after V lost 7 bases and J lost 7 bases. The CDR3 runs to 15 residues.

This sequence joins TRBV18 and TRBJ2-4; D is possibly TRBD1 or TRBD2 (5 bases each). Germline V lookup: CDR1 KGHSH, CDR2 LQKENI. The CDR3 spans 14 residues. V was shortened by 1 base and J by 5 bases, with 9 bases between the two germline ends. CDR3 sequence (DNA): TGTGCCAGCTCACCACAGGGGACCGAAAACATTCAGTACTTC. It translates to CASSPQGTENIQYF.

This clonotype turned up a few times. The rearrangement links TRBV15 to TRBJ1-1, with D perhaps matching TRBD1 (5 bases). This CDR3 has 13 residues. The V end was cut by 5 bases, the J end by 4 bases, with 11 bases between. Germline V gene sequence: CDR1 LNHNV, CDR2 YYDKDF (reference sequence). CDR3 sequence (DNA): TGTGCCACCAGCTCGGGGCGAGGCACTGAAGCTTTCTTT. It encodes CATSSGRGTEAFF.

This clonotype appeared a few times. The chain is built from TRBV5-1 and TRBJ2-7; D possibly corresponds to TRBD1 (5 bases). V lost 0 bases to trimming and J lost 5 bases, with 15 bases between them. Germline-derived CDR1 and CDR2 are SGHRS and YFSETQ. The CDR3 is made up of 15 amino acids. The CDR3 here is CASSLVAGKADEQYF. CDR3 nucleotide sequence: TGCGCCAGCAGCTTGGTCGCAGGGAAGGCGGACGAGCAGTACTTC. The entire variable domain, with the rest obtained from reference TRBV5-1 and TRBJ2-7, is as follows: KAGVTQTPRYLIKTRGQQVTLSCSPISGHRSVSWYQQTPGQGLQFLFEYFSETQRNKGNFPGRFSGRQFSNSRSEMNVSTLELGDSALYLCASSLVAGKADEQYFGPGTRLTVT.

The CDR3, as DNA: TGCGCCAGCAGCCAAGATGGCTTCCGACAGGGAGTGGAGGGCTACACCTTC. Translation: CASSQDGFRQGVEGYTF. The rearrangement joins TRBV4-1 to TRBJ1-2, with 7 bases matching TRBD1. V gave up 0 bases and J gave up 8 bases; unmatched junction bases: 15. The CDR3 has 17 amino acids. Germline assignment: CDR1 MGHRA and CDR2 YSYEKL.